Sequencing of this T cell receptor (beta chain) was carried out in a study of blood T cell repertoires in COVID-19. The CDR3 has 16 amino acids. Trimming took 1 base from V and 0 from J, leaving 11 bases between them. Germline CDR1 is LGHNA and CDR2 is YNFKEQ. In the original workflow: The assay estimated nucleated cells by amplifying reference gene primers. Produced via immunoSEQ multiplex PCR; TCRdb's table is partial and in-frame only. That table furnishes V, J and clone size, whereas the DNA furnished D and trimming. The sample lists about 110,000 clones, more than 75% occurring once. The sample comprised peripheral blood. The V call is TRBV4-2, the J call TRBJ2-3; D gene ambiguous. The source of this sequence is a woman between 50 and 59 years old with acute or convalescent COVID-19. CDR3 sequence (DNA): TGTGCCAGCAGCCAAGGAAGCTCTACCAGCACAGATACGCAGTATTTT. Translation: CASSQGSSTSTDTQYF.